This TCR beta chain is drawn from a study of blood T cell repertoires in COVID-19. Those enrolled, adults aged roughly 18 to 100 years, came from about 24 US areas. Participants' own reports of clinical history determined their cohort assignment. Per the authors' pipeline: From reference gene primer amplification, estimates of nucleated cell counts were derived. This table comes from immunoSEQ multiplex PCR, and its TCRdb copy is limited to in-frame clones, with some not included. V, J and clone size are taken as reported in that table, and D and trimming were inferred from the DNA itself. Among approximately 140,000 clones listed, 88% were seen once. V dropped 6 bases and J dropped 3; count of bases not matched to a gene: 12. The CDR3 contains 16 residues. Germline assignment: CDR1 SGHTA and CDR2 FQGNSA.

Sample: PBMCs or T cells enriched from blood (not recorded which). The chain combines TRBV7-2 with TRBJ2-7, with 9 bases lining up with TRBD1. This receptor was obtained from a woman under 40 with acute COVID-19. The CDR3 reads CASSPEPGQGFYEQYF. In DNA, the CDR3 is TGTGCCAGCAGTCCCGAACCGGGACAGGGCTTCTACGAGCAGTACTTC.